A selection of T cell receptor beta chains follows, all from one sample in a study of blood T cell repertoires in COVID-19. Repertoires were generated with immunoSEQ multiplex PCR, while TCRdb's copy carries only in-frame clones and drops some. Of fewer than 300,000 clones in the sample, about 90% were seen once. The sequenced sample was peripheral blood. Receptors originate from a woman between 40 and 55 years old who had recovered from COVID-19. Both conserved end residues are part of each CDR3. The D gene is left open where the match is weak. Only some rows state a clone size, as once, few, many or a class for expanded clones.

v_call	d_call	j_call	clone_size	cdr3_aa	cdr3_nt
TRBV18	.	TRBJ1-5	.	CASSPGSNQPQHF	TGTGCCAGCTCACCTGGCAGCAATCAGCCCCAGCATTTT
TRBV6-6	TRBD1	TRBJ1-3	.	CASSQQGEGNTIYF	TGTGCCAGCAGTCAACAGGGGGAGGGAAACACCATATATTTT
TRBV10-3	TRBD2	TRBJ2-1	.	CAISEPPGLAGGGKYNEQFF	TGTGCCATCAGTGAGCCCCCGGGACTAGCGGGGGGGGGAAAATACAATGAGCAGTTCTTC
TRBV6-4	.	TRBJ2-4	.	CASSDLGLAKNIQYF	TGTGCCAGCAGTGACTTGGGACTAGCCAAAAACATTCAGTACTTC
TRBV12-5	.	TRBJ1-5	.	CASGLGEAGNQPQHF	TGTGCTAGTGGTTTAGGGGAGGCAGGGAATCAGCCCCAGCATTTT
TRBV19	TRBD1	TRBJ2-7	few	CASSGQGSYEQYF	TGTGCCAGTAGTGGACAGGGATCATACGAGCAGTACTTC
TRBV7-9	TRBD2	TRBJ2-1	.	CASSSLAGGPKDEQFF	TGTGCCAGCAGCTCATTAGCGGGGGGGCCAAAAGATGAGCAGTTCTTC
TRBV14	.	TRBJ1-4	.	CASSQEKDSREKLFF	TGTGCCAGCAGCCAAGAAAAGGACAGTAGAGAAAAACTGTTTTTT
TRBV27	.	TRBJ2-1	few	CASSHLDPSSYNEQFF	TGTGCCAGCAGTCACCTAGACCCCAGCTCCTACAATGAGCAGTTCTTC
TRBV27	TRBD1	TRBJ1-1	.	CASRVTGGTEAFF	TGTGCCAGCAGGGTAACAGGGGGAACTGAAGCTTTCTTT
TRBV7-2	.	TRBJ1-6	.	CASSLAPTGNSPLHF	TGTGCCAGCAGCTTAGCCCCGACGGGGAATTCACCCCTCCACTTT
TRBV18	.	TRBJ2-1	.	CASSPVRGVQFF	TGTGCCAGCTCACCAGTCAGGGGAGTGCAGTTCTTC
TRBV6-5	.	TRBJ1-2	.	CASSFLPGAHGYTF	TGTGCCAGCAGTTTCCTTCCTGGGGCCCATGGCTACACCTTC
TRBV19	TRBD1	TRBJ2-2	.	CASSTNTGVLRTGELFF	TGTGCCAGTAGTACTAATACAGGGGTTCTCCGCACCGGGGAGCTGTTTTTT
TRBV18	TRBD1	TRBJ1-5	once	CASSPALYGTGVSNQPQHF	TGTGCCAGCTCACCGGCCCTTTACGGGACAGGTGTTAGCAATCAGCCCCAGCATTTT
TRBV6-5	.	TRBJ2-5	.	CASSRPGRETQYF	TGTGCCAGCAGTCGCCCGGGGAGAGAGACCCAGTACTTC
TRBV30	.	TRBJ2-7	.	CAWSVGGWGYEQYF	TGTGCCTGGAGTGTAGGGGGTTGGGGGTACGAGCAGTACTTC
TRBV6-1	.	TRBJ1-2	.	CASSETYAGIRGYTF	TGTGCCAGCAGTGAAACGTATGCGGGGATAAGGGGCTACACCTTC
TRBV6-6	.	TRBJ2-3	.	CASSPRYGGAADTQYF	TGTGCCAGCAGTCCCCGCTACGGGGGAGCAGCAGATACGCAGTATTTT
TRBV30	.	TRBJ2-7	.	CAWSWGGEQYF	TGTGCCTGGTCTTGGGGAGGTGAGCAGTACTTC
TRBV7-8	TRBD1	TRBJ2-3	.	CASSLSGTGIPTDTQYF	TGTGCCAGCAGCTTAAGTGGGACAGGCATCCCCACAGATACGCAGTATTTT
TRBV5-1	TRBD2	TRBJ2-3	.	CASSPGLAGGVADTQYF	TGCGCCAGCAGCCCCGGACTAGCGGGGGGTGTGGCAGATACGCAGTATTTT
TRBV10-3	.	TRBJ2-7	.	CAISERGAPYEQYF	TGTGCCATCAGTGAGCGGGGGGCCCCCTACGAGCAGTACTTC
TRBV25-1	.	TRBJ2-7	.	CASSEGAGFYEQYF	TGTGCCAGCAGTGAGGGAGCCGGTTTCTACGAGCAGTACTTC
TRBV5-1	TRBD1	TRBJ1-6	.	CASSPGQGNSPLHF	TGCGCCAGCAGTCCCGGACAGGGGAATTCACCCCTCCACTTT
TRBV18	TRBD2	TRBJ2-3	once	CASSPTSGGRTDTQYF	TGTGCCAGCTCACCAACCAGCGGGGGCCGGACAGATACGCAGTATTTT
TRBV2	.	TRBJ1-6	.	CASSADRGSPLHF	TGTGCCAGCAGTGCCGACCGAGGTTCACCCCTCCACTTT
TRBV9	TRBD2	TRBJ2-5	.	CASSAGGTPGETQYF	TGTGCCAGCAGCGCCGGGGGGACCCCCGGAGAGACCCAGTACTTC
TRBV4-3	TRBD1	TRBJ1-2	.	CASSQDRGRGYGYTF	TGCGCCAGCAGCCAAGATCGGGGCAGGGGGTATGGCTACACCTTC
TRBV5-1	.	TRBJ1-1	.	CASSSQGKWLNTEAFF	TGCGCCAGCAGCTCCCAGGGGAAGTGGCTGAACACTGAAGCTTTCTTT
TRBV5-8	TRBD2	TRBJ2-5	.	CASSLGSSGGSRETQYF	TGTGCCAGCAGCTTGGGGTCTAGCGGGGGAAGCCGGGAGACCCAGTACTTC
TRBV4-2	TRBD2	TRBJ2-7	.	CASSLISGGDEQYF	TGTGCCAGCAGCCTTATCAGCGGGGGGGACGAGCAGTACTTC
TRBV15	.	TRBJ1-2	few	CATSTPLQGYGYTF	TGTGCCACCAGCACCCCGTTACAGGGCTATGGCTACACCTTC
TRBV10-1	TRBD2	TRBJ2-3	.	CASSRGLAGGDTQYF	TGCGCCAGCAGTCGAGGACTAGCGGGGGGGGATACGCAGTATTTT
TRBV10-3	.	TRBJ2-1	.	CAISDEGWSYNEQFF	TGTGCCATCAGTGATGAGGGCTGGTCCTACAATGAGCAGTTCTTC
TRBV7-7	TRBD1	TRBJ2-2	.	CASSLNRGDTGELFF	TGTGCTAGCAGCTTAAACAGGGGGGACACCGGGGAGCTGTTTTTT
TRBV7-2	TRBD1	TRBJ1-3	.	CASSFRTGAGNTIYF	TGTGCCAGCAGCTTCCGGACAGGCGCCGGAAACACCATATATTTT
TRBV19	.	TRBJ1-1	.	CASSIIIRGSNTEAFF	TGTGCCAGTAGTATTATAATTCGGGGGTCTAACACTGAAGCTTTCTTT
TRBV19	.	TRBJ2-7	.	CASSRKGDYEQYF	TGTGCCAGTAGCCGGAAAGGGGACTACGAGCAGTACTTC
TRBV18	.	TRBJ1-2	.	CASSLHREPYGYTF	TGTGCCAGCTCACTACACAGGGAACCCTATGGCTACACCTTC
TRBV9	TRBD1	TRBJ2-1	.	CASSPTGEPYNEQFF	TGTGCCAGCAGCCCGACAGGGGAACCCTACAATGAGCAGTTCTTC
TRBV7-9	.	TRBJ2-3	.	CASRDSSTDTQYF	TGTGCCAGCCGTGACAGTAGCACAGATACGCAGTATTTT
TRBV21-1	.	TRBJ2-2	once	CASSKVQDRPTGELFF	TGTGCCAGCAGCAAGGTACAGGACCGACCCACCGGGGAGCTGTTTTTT
TRBV19	.	TRBJ2-4	.	CASMGGRNIQYF	TGTGCCAGTATGGGAGGTCGGAACATTCAGTACTTC
TRBV10-3	.	TRBJ1-2	.	CAISEGSYGYTF	TGTGCCATCAGTGAAGGGAGTTATGGCTACACCTTC
TRBV9	TRBD1	TRBJ1-5	.	CASSVGGGGQPQHF	TGTGCCAGCAGCGTAGGAGGGGGCGGGCAGCCCCAGCATTTT
TRBV6-5	.	TRBJ2-5	.	CASSYDSRETQYF	TGTGCCAGCAGTTATGACAGCCGGGAGACCCAGTACTTC
TRBV12-3/TRBV12-4	.	TRBJ1-6	.	CASSFSRSPLHF	TGTGCCAGCAGTTTTTCGAGATCACCCCTCCACTTT
TRBV5-1	.	TRBJ1-2	once	CASSLGTGVQNYGYTF	TGCGCCAGCAGCTTGGGAACGGGGGTTCAGAACTATGGCTACACCTTC
TRBV6-5	.	TRBJ1-5	.	CASSPRGEGNQPQHF	TGTGCCAGCAGTCCCAGGGGTGAGGGCAATCAGCCCCAGCATTTT
TRBV4-2	TRBD1	TRBJ1-3	.	CASSHETGAGNTIYF	TGTGCCAGCAGCCACGAGACAGGGGCTGGAAACACCATATATTTT
TRBV12-5	.	TRBJ1-6	.	CASGLQGGSPLHF	TGTGCTAGTGGTTTGCAGGGAGGGTCACCCCTCCACTTT
TRBV7-3	TRBD2	TRBJ2-5	.	CASSRGGAGETQYF	TGTGCCAGCAGCCGCGGGGGGGCCGGAGAGACCCAGTACTTC
TRBV7-2	TRBD2	TRBJ2-5	.	CASSRTSGGFFKETQYF	TGTGCCAGCAGCCGGACTAGCGGGGGGTTTTTTAAAGAGACCCAGTACTTC
TRBV19	TRBD1	TRBJ1-1	few	CASSIAAGGTEAFF	TGTGCCAGTAGTATAGCGGCAGGGGGGACTGAAGCTTTCTTT
TRBV7-3	.	TRBJ1-1	.	CASSQVNTEAFF	TGTGCCAGCAGCCAGGTAAACACTGAAGCTTTCTTT
TRBV2	.	TRBJ2-7	.	CASSEVGRFYEQYF	TGTGCCAGCAGTGAGGTGGGCCGGTTCTACGAGCAGTACTTC
TRBV5-4	.	TRBJ1-3	once	CASSSADRRNGIYF	TGTGCCAGCAGCTCCGCGGACAGAAGGAACGGCATATATTTT
TRBV6-6	.	TRBJ1-2	.	CASSYGGADGYTF	TGTGCCAGCAGTTACGGGGGCGCGGATGGCTACACCTTC